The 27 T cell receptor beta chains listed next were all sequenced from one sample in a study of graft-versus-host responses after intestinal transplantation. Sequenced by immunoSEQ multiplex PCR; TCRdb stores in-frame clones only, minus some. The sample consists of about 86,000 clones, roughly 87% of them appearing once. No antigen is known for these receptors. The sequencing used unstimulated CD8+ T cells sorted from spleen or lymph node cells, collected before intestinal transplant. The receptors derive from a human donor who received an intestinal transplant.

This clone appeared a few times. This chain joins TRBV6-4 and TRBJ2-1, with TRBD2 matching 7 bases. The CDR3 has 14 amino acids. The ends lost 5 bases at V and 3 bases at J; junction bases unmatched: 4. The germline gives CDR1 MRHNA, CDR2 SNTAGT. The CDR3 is CASSPGLDYNEQFF. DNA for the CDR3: TGTGCCAGCAGTCCCGGACTAGACTACAATGAGCAGTTCTTC.

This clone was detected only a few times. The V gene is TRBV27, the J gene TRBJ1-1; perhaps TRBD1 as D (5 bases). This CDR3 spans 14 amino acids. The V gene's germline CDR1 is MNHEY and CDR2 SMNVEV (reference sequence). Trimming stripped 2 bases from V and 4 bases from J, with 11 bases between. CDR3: CASSLAGGGTEAFF. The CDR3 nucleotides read TGTGCCAGCAGTTTAGCGGGGGGGGGCACTGAAGCTTTCTTT.

CDR3 region: CASSGLAGAYEQYF. The CDR3, as DNA: TGTGCCAGCAGTGGACTAGCGGGGGCCTACGAGCAGTACTTC. This chain connects TRBV6-5 to TRBJ2-7; TRBD2 agrees at 13 bases. The V gene's germline CDR1 is MNHEY and CDR2 SVGAGI. This CDR3 has 14 residues. V dropped 5 bases and J dropped 2; count of bases not matched to a gene: 0.

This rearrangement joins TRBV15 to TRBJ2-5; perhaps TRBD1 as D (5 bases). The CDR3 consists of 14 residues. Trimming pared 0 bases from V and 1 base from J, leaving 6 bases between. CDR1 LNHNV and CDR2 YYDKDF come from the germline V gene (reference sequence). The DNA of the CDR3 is TGTGCCACCAGCAGAGAACAGGTCCAAGAGACCCAGTACTTC. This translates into CATSREQVQETQYF.

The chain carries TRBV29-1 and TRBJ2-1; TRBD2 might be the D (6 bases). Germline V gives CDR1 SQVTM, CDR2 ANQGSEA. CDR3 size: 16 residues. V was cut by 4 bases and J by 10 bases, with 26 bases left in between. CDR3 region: CSVGGEGLAIIGEQFF. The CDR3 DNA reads TGCAGCGTTGGGGGAGAGGGACTCGCCATAATAGGGGAGCAGTTCTTC.

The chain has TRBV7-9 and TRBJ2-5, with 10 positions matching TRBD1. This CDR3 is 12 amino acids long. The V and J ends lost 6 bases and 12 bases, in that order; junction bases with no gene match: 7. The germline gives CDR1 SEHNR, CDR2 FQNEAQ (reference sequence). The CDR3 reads CASRIDRGQEYF. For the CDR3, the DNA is TGTGCCAGCAGGATCGACAGGGGGCAGGAGTACTTC.

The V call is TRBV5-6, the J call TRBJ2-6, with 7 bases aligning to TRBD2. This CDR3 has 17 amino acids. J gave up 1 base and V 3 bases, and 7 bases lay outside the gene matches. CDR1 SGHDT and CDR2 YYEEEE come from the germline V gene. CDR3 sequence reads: CASSWEGEGSGANVLTF. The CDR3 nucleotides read TGTGCCAGCAGCTGGGAGGGAGAGGGGTCTGGGGCCAACGTCCTGACTTTC.

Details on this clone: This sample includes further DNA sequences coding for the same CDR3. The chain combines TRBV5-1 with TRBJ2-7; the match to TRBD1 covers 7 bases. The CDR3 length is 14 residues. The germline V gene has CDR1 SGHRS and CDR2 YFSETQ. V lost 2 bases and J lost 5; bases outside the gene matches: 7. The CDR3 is CASSLGTGDHEQYF. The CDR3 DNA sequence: TGCGCCAGCAGCTTAGGAACAGGGGACCACGAGCAGTACTTC.

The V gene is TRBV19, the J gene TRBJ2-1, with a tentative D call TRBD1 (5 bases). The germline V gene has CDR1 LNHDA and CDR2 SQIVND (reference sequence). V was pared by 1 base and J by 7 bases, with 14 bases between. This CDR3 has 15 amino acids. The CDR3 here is CASSIVQGLRNEQFF. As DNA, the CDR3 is TGTGCCAGTAGTATAGTTCAGGGTCTCCGGAATGAGCAGTTCTTC. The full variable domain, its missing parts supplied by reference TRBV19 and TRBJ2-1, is DGGITQSPKYLFRKEGQNVTLSCEQNLNHDAMYWYRQDPGQGLRLIYYSQIVNDFQKGDIAEGYSVSREKKESFPLTVTSAQKNPTAFYLCASSIVQGLRNEQFFGPGTRLTVL.

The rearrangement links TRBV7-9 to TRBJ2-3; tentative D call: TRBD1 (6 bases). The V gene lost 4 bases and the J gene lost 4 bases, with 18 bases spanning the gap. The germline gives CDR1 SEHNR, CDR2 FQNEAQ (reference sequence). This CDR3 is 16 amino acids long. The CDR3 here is CASSSSRRTGPDTQYF. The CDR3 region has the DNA TGTGCCAGCAGCTCTAGCAGAAGAACAGGGCCAGATACGCAGTATTTT.

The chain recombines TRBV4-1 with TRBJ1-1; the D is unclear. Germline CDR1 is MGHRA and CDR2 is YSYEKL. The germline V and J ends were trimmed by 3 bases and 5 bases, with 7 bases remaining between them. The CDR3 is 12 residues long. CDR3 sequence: CASSHLNTEAFF. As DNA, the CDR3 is TGCGCCAGCAGCCACCTAAATACTGAAGCTTTCTTT.

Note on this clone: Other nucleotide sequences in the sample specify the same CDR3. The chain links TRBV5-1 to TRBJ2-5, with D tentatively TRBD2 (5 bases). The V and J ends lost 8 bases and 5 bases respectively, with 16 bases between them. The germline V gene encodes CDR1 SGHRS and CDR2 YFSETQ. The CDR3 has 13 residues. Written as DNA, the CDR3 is TGCGCCAGTAGCAGCTACCCGGGGGAGACCCAGTACTTC. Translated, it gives CASSSYPGETQYF. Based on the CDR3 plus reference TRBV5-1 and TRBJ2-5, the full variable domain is KAGVTQTPRYLIKTRGQQVTLSCSPISGHRSVSWYQQTPGQGLQFLFEYFSETQRNKGNFPGRFSGRQFSNSRSEMNVSTLELGDSALYLCASSSYPGETQYFGPGTRLLVL.

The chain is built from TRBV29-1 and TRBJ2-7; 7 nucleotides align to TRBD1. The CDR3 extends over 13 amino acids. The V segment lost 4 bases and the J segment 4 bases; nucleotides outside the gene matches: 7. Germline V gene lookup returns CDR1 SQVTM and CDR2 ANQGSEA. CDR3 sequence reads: CSVVILQGYEQYF. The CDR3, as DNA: TGCAGCGTTGTTATCTTACAGGGGTACGAGCAGTACTTC.

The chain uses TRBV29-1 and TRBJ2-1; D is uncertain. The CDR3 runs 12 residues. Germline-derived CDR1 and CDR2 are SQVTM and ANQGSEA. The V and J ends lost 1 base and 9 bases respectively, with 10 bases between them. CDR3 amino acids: CSVEGATVEQFF. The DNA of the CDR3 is TGCAGCGTTGAAGGCGCGACGGTTGAGCAGTTCTTC.

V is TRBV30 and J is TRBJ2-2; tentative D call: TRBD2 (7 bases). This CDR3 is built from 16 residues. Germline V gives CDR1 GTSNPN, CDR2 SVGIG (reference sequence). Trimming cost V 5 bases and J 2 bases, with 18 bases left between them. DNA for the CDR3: TGTGCCTGGGGCCCGGGGGGCGACCTAAACACCGGGGAGCTGTTTTTT. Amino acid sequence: CAWGPGGDLNTGELFF. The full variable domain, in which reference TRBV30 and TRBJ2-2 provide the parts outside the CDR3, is SQTIHQWPATLVQPVGSPLSLECTVEGTSNPNLYWYRQAAGRGLQLLFYSVGIGQISSEVPQNLSASRPQDRQFILSSKKLLLSDSGFYLCAWGPGGDLNTGELFFGEGSRLTVL.

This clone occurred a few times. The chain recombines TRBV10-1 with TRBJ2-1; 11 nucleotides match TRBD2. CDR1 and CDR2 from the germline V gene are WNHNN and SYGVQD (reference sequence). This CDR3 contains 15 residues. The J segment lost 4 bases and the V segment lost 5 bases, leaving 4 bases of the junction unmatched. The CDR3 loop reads CASSPGTSGYNEQFF. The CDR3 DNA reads TGCGCCAGCAGTCCTGGGACTAGCGGATACAATGAGCAGTTCTTC.

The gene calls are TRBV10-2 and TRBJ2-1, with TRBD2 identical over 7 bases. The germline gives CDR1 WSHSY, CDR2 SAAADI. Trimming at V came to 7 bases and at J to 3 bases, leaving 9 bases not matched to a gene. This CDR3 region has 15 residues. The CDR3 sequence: CASIATAGVYNEQFF. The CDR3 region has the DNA TGCGCCAGCATTGCTACGGCGGGGGTCTACAATGAGCAGTTCTTC.

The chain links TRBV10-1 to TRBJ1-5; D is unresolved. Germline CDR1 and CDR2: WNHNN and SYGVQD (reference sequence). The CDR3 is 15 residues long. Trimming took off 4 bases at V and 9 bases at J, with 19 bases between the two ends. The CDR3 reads CASSGGPAQSLPQHF. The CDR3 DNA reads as TGCGCCAGCAGTGGCGGCCCGGCCCAATCTCTGCCCCAGCATTTT.

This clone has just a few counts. CDR3 loop: CASRGGYTGELFF. The CDR3 DNA follows: TGCGCCAGCAGAGGGGGCTACACCGGGGAGCTGTTTTTT. The chain uses TRBV4-1 and TRBJ2-2, with 7 bases lining up with TRBD1. Losses at the gene ends were 6 bases for V and 3 bases for J; bases not matched to a gene: 1. Per germline, CDR1 MGHRA and CDR2 YSYEKL. The length of the CDR3 is 13 residues.

The chain's CDR3 is CAWGTGELFF. For the CDR3, the DNA is TGTGCCTGGGGAACCGGGGAGCTGTTTTTT. This chain links TRBV30 with TRBJ2-2, with D unclear. V was trimmed by 5 bases and J by 5 bases, leaving 3 bases between them. The germline gives CDR1 GTSNPN, CDR2 SVGIG (reference sequence). The CDR3 consists of 10 residues. Supplemented by reference TRBV30 and TRBJ2-2, the full variable domain reads SQTIHQWPATLVQPVGSPLSLECTVEGTSNPNLYWYRQAAGRGLQLLFYSVGIGQISSEVPQNLSASRPQDRQFILSSKKLLLSDSGFYLCAWGTGELFFGEGSRLTVL.

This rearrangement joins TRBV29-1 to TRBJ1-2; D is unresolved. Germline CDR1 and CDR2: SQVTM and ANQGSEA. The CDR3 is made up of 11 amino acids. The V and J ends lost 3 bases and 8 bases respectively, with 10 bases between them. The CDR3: CSVEVQFGYTF. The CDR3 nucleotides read TGCAGCGTTGAGGTTCAGTTCGGCTACACCTTC.

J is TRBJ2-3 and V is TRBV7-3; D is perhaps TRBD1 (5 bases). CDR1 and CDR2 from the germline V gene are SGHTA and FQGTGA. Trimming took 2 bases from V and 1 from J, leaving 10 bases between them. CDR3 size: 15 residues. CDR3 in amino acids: CASSLGAARTDTQYF. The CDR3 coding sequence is TGTGCCAGCAGCTTAGGGGCGGCGCGCACAGATACGCAGTATTTT.

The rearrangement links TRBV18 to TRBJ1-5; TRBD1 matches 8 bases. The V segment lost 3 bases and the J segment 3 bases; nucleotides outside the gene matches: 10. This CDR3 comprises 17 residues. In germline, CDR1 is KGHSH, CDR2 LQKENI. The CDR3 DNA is TGTGCCAGCTCACCGAAATTTGGGGACAGGTACAATCAGCCCCAGCATTTT. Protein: CASSPKFGDRYNQPQHF.

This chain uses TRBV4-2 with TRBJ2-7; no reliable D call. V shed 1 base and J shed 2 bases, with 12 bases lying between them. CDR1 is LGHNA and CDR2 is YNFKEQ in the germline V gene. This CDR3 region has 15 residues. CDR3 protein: CASSQVFSGTYEQYF. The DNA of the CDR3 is TGTGCCAGCAGCCAAGTATTTTCAGGAACCTACGAGCAGTACTTC.

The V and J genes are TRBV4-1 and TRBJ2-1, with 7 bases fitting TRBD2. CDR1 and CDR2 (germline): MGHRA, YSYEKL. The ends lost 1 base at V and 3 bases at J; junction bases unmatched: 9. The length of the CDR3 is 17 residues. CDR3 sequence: CASSQVPTSEGYNEQFF. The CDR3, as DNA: TGCGCCAGCAGCCAAGTCCCCACTAGCGAGGGCTACAATGAGCAGTTCTTC.

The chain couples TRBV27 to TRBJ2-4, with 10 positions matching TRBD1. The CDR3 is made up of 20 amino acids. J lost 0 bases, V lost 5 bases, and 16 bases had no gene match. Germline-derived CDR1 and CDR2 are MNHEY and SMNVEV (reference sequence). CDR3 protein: CASSPLRDRGTLLAKNIQYF. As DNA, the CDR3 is TGTGCCAGCAGTCCGCTTAGGGACAGGGGAACCCTTCTAGCCAAAAACATTCAGTACTTC.

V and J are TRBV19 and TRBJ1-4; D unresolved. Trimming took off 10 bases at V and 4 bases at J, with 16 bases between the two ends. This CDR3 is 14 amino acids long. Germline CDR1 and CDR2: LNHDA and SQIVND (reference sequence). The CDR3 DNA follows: TGTGCCACCCCGGGAGGCCGCCTTAATGAAAAACTGTTTTTT. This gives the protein CATPGGRLNEKLFF.